The entry that follows covers one T cell receptor (beta chain) sequence. Antigen unknown. RNA was isolated and reverse transcribed to cDNA, the sequencing template. The data were produced by immunoSEQ multiplex PCR, yet TCRdb's version contains in-frame clones alone and is incomplete. Of 130,000 to 150,000 clones listed, 80% to 90% are singletons. V was clipped by 2 bases and J by 4 bases, with 12 bases between them. Germline-derived CDR1 and CDR2 are SEHNR and FQNEAQ (reference sequence). The CDR3 is 14 residues long. This record comes from a study of CD8+ T cells in alopecia areata. Whole-study context: Treated patients received oral tofacitinib, 5 to 10 mg twice daily. General study findings and limits: Scalp sample sequencing also detects resident alphabeta T cells of normal skin. Scalp clonality decreased significantly with tofacitinib, and so did expanded CD8+ clones among the top 100. While patients received tofacitinib, many expanded lesional clones remained present in scalp and blood.

Sample treatment: oral pan-JAK inhibitor, 5-10 mg twice daily. The chain employs TRBV7-9 and TRBJ2-7; D not resolved. This specimen was CD8+ T cells sorted from blood, taken at week 4, from a patient treated with tofacitinib. The receptor's source is a human donor with alopecia areata. DNA for the CDR3: TGTGCCAGCAGCTTAAGCACGACGGCGTACGAGCAGTACTTC. This sequence encodes CASSLSTTAYEQYF.